These T cell receptor beta chains were read from a single sample in a study of T cells after yellow fever vaccination. TCRdb re-called the 5' RACE reads with MiXCR, one entry per CDR3 protein. This sample carries 300,000 to 400,000 distinct CDR3 sequences, approximately 9% of them seen once, and the ten largest clones take roughly 18%. The sequencing used PBMCs, collected on the day of the first yellow fever vaccination. The receptors here all came from a young man who received the YFV17D yellow fever vaccine. Both conserved end residues are part of each CDR3. The D gene is left open where the match is weak. Only part of the rows carry a size: once, few, many, or a class if the clone is expanded.

abundance,v_gene,j_gene,d_gene,CDR3aa,CDR3nt
NA,TRBV4-3,TRBJ1-4,NA,CASSQVQGSQKLFF,TGCGCCAGCAGCCAAGTCCAGGGCAGTCAAAAACTGTTTTTT
NA,TRBV20-1,TRBJ1-1,NA,CCARDRRGGRDTEAFF,TGCTGCGCTAGAGATCGCCGGGGGGGGAGGGACACTGAAGCTTTCTTT
few,TRBV6-5,TRBJ1-1,NA,CASTTRVTGTEAFF,TGTGCCAGCACCACCCGAGTAACGGGCACTGAAGCTTTCTTT
few,TRBV7-8,TRBJ2-1,NA,CASIKGGEQFF,TGTGCCAGCATTAAGGGTGGTGAGCAGTTCTTC
few,TRBV4-3,TRBJ2-2,NA,CASSQRAWRGGELFF,TGCGCCAGCAGCCAGAGGGCGTGGCGTGGCGGGGAGCTGTTTTTT
many,TRBV20-1,TRBJ2-3,NA,CSARARDEGRDTQYF,TGCAGTGCTAGAGCCCGGGACGAAGGAAGAGATACGCAGTATTTT
few,TRBV9,TRBJ2-2,NA,CASSVAGLNTGELFF,TGTGCCAGCAGCGTAGCAGGGCTGAACACCGGGGAGCTGTTTTTT
NA,TRBV20-1,TRBJ2-3,NA,CSAREGTTDTQYF,TGCAGTGCTAGAGAGGGGACCACAGATACGCAGTATTTT
few,TRBV12-3/TRBV12-4,TRBJ1-1,NA,CASSPHGIFGNTEAFF,TGTGCCAGCAGTCCCCACGGCATTTTCGGGAACACTGAAGCTTTCTTT
many,TRBV6-2/TRBV6-3,TRBJ2-3,NA,CASSYWDTQYF,TGTGCCAGCAGTTACTGGGATACGCAGTATTTT
NA,TRBV5-1,TRBJ2-5,NA,CASSTGAETQYF,TGCGCCAGCAGCACTGGGGCAGAGACCCAGTACTTC
few,TRBV29-1,TRBJ2-7,NA,CSVGPKGASVPYEQYF,TGCAGCGTTGGCCCAAAAGGGGCCTCGGTCCCCTACGAGCAGTACTTC
many,TRBV15,TRBJ2-5,NA,CATSSLGGETQYF,TGTGCCACCAGCAGTTTAGGGGGGGAGACCCAGTACTTC
few,TRBV5-4,TRBJ2-1,TRBD2,CASSLETSGVGEQFF,TGTGCCAGCAGCTTGGAAACTAGCGGGGTTGGTGAGCAGTTCTTC
NA,TRBV6-5,TRBJ2-1,TRBD2,CASRRGRYNEQFF,TGTGCCAGCAGGCGCGGGAGGTACAATGAGCAGTTCTTC
NA,TRBV14,TRBJ2-2,NA,CASSQVVKTITGELFF,TGTGCCAGCAGCCAAGTGGTAAAAACGATCACCGGGGAGCTGTTTTTT
few,TRBV20-1,TRBJ1-4,TRBD1,CSATGGAHEKLFF,TGCAGTGCTACAGGGGGAGCTCATGAAAAACTGTTTTTT
large,TRBV6-2/TRBV6-3,TRBJ2-3,TRBD1,CASSYSMDRHTDTQYF,TGTGCCAGCAGTTACTCGATGGACAGGCACACAGATACGCAGTATTTT
NA,TRBV12-3/TRBV12-4,TRBJ1-5,TRBD1,CASSPMGQNSNQPQHF,TGTGCCAGCAGTCCGATGGGACAGAATAGCAATCAGCCCCAGCATTTT
NA,TRBV4-3,TRBJ2-1,TRBD1,CASSQESQGVLNEQFF,TGCGCCAGCAGCCAAGAGAGTCAGGGGGTGCTGAATGAGCAGTTCTTC
few,TRBV10-3,TRBJ2-3,TRBD2,CAISEPSGGANTQYF,TGTGCCATCAGTGAGCCTAGCGGGGGGGCCAATACGCAGTATTTT
many,TRBV6-2/TRBV6-3,TRBJ1-2,TRBD1,CASSYTGQANGYTF,TGTGCCAGCAGTTACACGGGACAGGCTAATGGCTACACCTTC
NA,TRBV25-1,TRBJ1-1,TRBD1,CATLPTGRGTEAFF,TGTGCCACCCTACCGACAGGGAGGGGCACTGAAGCTTTCTTT
few,TRBV6-6,TRBJ2-3,NA,CASRRDPPDTQYF,TGTGCCAGCAGACGTGACCCGCCGGATACGCAGTATTTT
few,TRBV4-3,TRBJ2-5,NA,CASSQGWGLQETQYF,TGCGCCAGCAGCCAAGGGTGGGGACTTCAAGAGACCCAGTACTTC